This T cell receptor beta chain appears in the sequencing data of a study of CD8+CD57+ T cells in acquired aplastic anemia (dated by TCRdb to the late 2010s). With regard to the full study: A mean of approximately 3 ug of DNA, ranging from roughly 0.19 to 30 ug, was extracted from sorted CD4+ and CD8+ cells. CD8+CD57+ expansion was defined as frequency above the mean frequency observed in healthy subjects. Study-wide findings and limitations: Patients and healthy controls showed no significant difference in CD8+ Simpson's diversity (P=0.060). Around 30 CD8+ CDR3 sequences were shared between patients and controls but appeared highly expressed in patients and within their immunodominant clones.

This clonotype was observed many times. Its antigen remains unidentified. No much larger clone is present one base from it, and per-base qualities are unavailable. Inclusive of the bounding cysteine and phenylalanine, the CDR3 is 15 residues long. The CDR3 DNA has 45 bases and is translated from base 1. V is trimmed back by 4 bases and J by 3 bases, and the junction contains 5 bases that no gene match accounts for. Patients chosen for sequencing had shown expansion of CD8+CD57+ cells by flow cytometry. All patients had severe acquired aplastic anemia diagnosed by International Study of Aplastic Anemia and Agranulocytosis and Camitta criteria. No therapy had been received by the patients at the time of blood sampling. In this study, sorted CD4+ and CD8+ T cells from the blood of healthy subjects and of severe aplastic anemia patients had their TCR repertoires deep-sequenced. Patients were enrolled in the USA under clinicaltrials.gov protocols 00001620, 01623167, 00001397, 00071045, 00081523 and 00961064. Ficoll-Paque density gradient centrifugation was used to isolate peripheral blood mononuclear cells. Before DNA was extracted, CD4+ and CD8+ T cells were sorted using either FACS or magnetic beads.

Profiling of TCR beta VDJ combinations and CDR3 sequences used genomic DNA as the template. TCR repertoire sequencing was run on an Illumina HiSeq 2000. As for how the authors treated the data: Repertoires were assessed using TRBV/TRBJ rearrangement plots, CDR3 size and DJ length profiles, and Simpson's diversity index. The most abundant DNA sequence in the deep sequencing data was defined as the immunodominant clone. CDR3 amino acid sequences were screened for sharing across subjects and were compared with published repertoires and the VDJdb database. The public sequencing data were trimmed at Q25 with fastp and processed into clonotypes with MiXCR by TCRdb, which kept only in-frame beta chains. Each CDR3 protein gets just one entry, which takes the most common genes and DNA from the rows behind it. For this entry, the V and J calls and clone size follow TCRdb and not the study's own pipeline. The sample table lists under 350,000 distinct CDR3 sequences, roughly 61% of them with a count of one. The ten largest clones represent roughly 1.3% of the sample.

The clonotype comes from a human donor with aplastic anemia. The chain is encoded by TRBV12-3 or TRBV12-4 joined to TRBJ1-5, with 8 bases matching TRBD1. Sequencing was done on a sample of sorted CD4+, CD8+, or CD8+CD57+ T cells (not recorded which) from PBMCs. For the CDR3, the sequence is CASSSGQGFNQPQHF. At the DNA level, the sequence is TGTGCCAGCAGTTCCGGACAGGGCTTCAATCAGCCCCAGCATTTT.